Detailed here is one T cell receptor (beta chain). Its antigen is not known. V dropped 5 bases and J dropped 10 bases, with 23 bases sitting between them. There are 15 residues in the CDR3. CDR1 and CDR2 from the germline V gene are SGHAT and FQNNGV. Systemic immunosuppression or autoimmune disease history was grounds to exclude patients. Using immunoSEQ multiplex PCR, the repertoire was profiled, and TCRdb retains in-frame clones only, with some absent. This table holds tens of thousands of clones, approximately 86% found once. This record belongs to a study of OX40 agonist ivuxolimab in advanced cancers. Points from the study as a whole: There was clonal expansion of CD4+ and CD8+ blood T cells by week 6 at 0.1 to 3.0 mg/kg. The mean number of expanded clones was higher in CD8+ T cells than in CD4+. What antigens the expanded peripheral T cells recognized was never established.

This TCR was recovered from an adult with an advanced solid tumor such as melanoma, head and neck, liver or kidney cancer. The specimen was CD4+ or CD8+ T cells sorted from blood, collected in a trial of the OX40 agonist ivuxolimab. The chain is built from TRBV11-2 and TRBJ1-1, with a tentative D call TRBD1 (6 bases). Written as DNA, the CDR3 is TGTGCCAGCAGCCGCTCCGAGCCTAATGGCAGGGGAGCTTTCTTT. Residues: CASSRSEPNGRGAFF. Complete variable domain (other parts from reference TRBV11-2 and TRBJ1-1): EAGVAQSPRYKIIEKRQSVAFWCNPISGHATLYWYQQILGQGPKLLIQFQNNGVVDDSQLPKDRFSAERLKGVDSTLKIQPAKLEDSAVYLCASSRSEPNGRGAFFGQGTRLTVV.